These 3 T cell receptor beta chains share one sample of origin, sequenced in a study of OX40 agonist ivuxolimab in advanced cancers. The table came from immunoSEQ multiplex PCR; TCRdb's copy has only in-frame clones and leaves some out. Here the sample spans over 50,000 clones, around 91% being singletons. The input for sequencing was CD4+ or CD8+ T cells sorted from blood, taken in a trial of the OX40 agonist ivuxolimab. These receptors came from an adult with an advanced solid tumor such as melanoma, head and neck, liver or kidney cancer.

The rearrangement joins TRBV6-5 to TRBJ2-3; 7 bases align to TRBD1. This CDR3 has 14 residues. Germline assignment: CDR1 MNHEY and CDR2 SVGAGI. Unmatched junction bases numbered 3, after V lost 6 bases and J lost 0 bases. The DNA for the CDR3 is TGTGCCAGCAGCCCACAGGGGAGCACAGATACGCAGTATTTT. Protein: CASSPQGSTDTQYF.

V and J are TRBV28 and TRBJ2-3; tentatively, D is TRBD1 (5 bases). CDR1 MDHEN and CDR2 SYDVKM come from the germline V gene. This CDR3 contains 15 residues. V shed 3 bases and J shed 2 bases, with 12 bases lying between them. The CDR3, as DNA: TGTGCCAGCAGTTTTTTTGGGGCGCACACAGATACGCAGTATTTT. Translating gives CASSFFGAHTDTQYF.

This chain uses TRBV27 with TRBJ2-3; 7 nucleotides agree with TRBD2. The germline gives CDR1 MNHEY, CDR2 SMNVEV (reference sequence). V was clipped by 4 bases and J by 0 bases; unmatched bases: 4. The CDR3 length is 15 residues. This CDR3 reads CASSSTSDSTDTQYF. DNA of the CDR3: TGTGCCAGCAGTTCCACTAGCGACAGCACAGATACGCAGTATTTT.